This entry features one TCR beta chain sequence. Its antigen is unidentified. Per the germline V gene, CDR1 is SGHVS and CDR2 is FNYEAQ. This CDR3 spans 15 amino acids. The V end was cut by 1 base, the J end by 4 bases, with 11 bases between. Produced via immunoSEQ multiplex PCR; TCRdb's table is partial and in-frame only. This sample yields under 250,000 clones, of which around 85% are seen a single time; about 2.8% belongs to the top ten. Stated treatment: some 19 received Ad26.COV2.S at low or high dose, single or two shots; about 5 received placebo; per-sample allocation not given. Sampling took place 63 days after the first vaccine or placebo injection. The data derive from a study of Ad26.COV2.S vaccination and SARS-CoV-2 variants. Study summary: Donor allocation was to the COV1001 Ad26.COV2.S trial arm. Each vaccinee took Ad26.COV2.S intramuscularly, once or twice 56 days apart. Findings and caveats of the study: Vaccinees and placebo recipients showed similar non-spike TCR breadth.

Sequenced here: peripheral blood, sampled in a trial of Ad26.COV2.S vaccine versus placebo. The TCR sequence derives from a person between 18 and 60 years old who received the Ad26.COV2.S COVID-19 vaccine or a placebo. V and J are TRBV7-6 and TRBJ1-5; no clear D. The CDR3 protein is CASSLVAGENQPQHF. CDR3 DNA sequence: TGTGCCAGCAGCTTAGTTGCAGGCGAGAATCAGCCCCAGCATTTT. The full variable domain, its missing parts supplied by reference TRBV7-6 and TRBJ1-5, is GAGVSQSPRYKVTKRGQDVALRCDPISGHVSLYWYRQALGQGPEFLTYFNYEAQQDKSGLPNDRFSAERPEGSISTLTIQRTEQRDSAMYRCASSLVAGENQPQHFGDGTRLSIL.